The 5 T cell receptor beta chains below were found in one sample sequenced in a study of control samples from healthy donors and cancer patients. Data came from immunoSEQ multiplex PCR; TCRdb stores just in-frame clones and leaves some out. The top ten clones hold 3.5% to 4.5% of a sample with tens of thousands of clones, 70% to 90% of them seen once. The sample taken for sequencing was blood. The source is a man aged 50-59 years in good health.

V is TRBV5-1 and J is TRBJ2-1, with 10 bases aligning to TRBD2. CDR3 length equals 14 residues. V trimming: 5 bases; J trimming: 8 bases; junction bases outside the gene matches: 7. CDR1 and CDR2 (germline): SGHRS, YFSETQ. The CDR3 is CASSLAGASHEQFF. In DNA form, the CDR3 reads TGCGCCAGCAGTCTAGCGGGAGCGAGCCATGAGCAGTTCTTC.

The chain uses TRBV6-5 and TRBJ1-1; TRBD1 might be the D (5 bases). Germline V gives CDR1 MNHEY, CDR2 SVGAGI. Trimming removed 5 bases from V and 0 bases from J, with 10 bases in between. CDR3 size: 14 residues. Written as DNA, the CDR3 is TGTGCCAGCAGTCGACAGCCCTTGAACACTGAAGCTTTCTTT. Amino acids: CASSRQPLNTEAFF.

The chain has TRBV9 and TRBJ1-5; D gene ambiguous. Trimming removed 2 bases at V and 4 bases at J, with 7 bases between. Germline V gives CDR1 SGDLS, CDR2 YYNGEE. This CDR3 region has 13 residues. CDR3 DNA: TGTGCCAGCAGCGTGGGAGCGAATCAGCCCCAGCATTTT. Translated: CASSVGANQPQHF. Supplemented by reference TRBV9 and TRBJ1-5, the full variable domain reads DSGVTQTPKHLITATGQRVTLRCSPRSGDLSVYWYQQSLDQGLQFLIQYYNGEERAKGNILERFSAQQFPDLHSELNLSSLELGDSALYFCASSVGANQPQHFGDGTRLSIL.

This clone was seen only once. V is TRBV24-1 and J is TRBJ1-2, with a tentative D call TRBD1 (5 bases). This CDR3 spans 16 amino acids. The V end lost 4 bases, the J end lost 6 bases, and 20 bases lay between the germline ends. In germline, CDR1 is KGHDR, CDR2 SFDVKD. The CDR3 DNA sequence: TGTGCCACCAGTGACCCAACAACGACAGAAGTTGATGGCTACACCTTC. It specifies CATSDPTTTEVDGYTF.

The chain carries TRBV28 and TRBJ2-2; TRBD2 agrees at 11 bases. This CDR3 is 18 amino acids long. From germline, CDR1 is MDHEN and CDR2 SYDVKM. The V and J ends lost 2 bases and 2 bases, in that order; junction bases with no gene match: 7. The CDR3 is CASSLIVGTSGNTGELFF. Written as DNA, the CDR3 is TGTGCCAGCAGTTTAATCGTTGGGACTAGCGGAAACACCGGGGAGCTGTTTTTT.